This T cell receptor beta chain comes out of a study of technical replicates of blood from a handful of donors. Data came from immunoSEQ multiplex PCR; TCRdb stores just in-frame clones and leaves some out. Of around 100,000 clones in the sample, just under 95% were seen once. CDR1 is SNHLY, CDR2 FYNNEI, per germline. Trimming took 8 bases from V and 9 from J; bases not matched to a gene: 15. CDR3 length: 16 residues. The receptor's source is a human donor in good health. The rearrangement links TRBV2 to TRBJ2-1, with 11 bases fitting TRBD2. The sequenced sample was T cells isolated from PBMCs. The CDR3 sequence: CASAQGLSGRAIEQFF. CDR3 in DNA: TGTGCCAGCGCACAAGGTCTTAGCGGGAGGGCCATTGAGCAGTTCTTC.